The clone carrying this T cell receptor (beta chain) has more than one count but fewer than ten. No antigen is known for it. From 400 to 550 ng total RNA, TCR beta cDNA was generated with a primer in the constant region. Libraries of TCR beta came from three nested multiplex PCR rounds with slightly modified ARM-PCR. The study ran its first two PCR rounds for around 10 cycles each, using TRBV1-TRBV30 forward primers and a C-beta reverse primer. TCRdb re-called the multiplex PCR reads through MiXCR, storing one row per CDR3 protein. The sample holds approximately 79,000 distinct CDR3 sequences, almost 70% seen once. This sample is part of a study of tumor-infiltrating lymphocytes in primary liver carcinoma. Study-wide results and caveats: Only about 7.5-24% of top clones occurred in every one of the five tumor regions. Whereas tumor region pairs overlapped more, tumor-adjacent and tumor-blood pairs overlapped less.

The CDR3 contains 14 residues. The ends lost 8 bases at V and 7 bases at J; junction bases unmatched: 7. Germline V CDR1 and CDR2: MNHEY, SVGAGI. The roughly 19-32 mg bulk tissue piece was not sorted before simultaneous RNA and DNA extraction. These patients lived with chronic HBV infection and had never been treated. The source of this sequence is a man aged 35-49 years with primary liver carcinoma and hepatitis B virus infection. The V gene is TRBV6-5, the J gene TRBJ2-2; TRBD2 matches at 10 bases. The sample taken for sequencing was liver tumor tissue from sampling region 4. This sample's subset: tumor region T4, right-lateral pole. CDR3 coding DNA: TGTGCCAGCCTAGTCCTAGCGGGAGACGGGGAGCTGTTTTTT. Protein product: CASLVLAGDGELFF.